The source of this T cell receptor (beta chain) is a study of identical twins. The study's findings and limits: The study found that models underestimated out-of-frame TCR alpha sharing in monozygotic twins.

One entry per CDR3 protein, called by TCRdb with MiXCR from the 5' RACE reads. The data contain nearly 900,000 distinct CDR3 sequences, over 9% of them singletons. The CDR3 extends over 12 amino acids. Germline V lookup: CDR1 MNHEY, CDR2 SVGEGT. V was trimmed by 6 bases and J by 5 bases, leaving 11 bases between them. Concerning this clonotype itself: What it binds is unknown.

The same data also contributed to another study, on yellow fever vaccine responses in identical twins.

This sequence was found in a woman aged 18-35 years in good health. This chain uses TRBV6-2 or TRBV6-3 with TRBJ2-7, with a weak D call TRBD1 (5 bases). The sequenced material came from PBMCs. Here the CDR3 DNA reads TGTGCCAGCAGGAGCAGGGTCGACGAGCAGTACGTC. Amino acid sequence: CASRSRVDEQYV.